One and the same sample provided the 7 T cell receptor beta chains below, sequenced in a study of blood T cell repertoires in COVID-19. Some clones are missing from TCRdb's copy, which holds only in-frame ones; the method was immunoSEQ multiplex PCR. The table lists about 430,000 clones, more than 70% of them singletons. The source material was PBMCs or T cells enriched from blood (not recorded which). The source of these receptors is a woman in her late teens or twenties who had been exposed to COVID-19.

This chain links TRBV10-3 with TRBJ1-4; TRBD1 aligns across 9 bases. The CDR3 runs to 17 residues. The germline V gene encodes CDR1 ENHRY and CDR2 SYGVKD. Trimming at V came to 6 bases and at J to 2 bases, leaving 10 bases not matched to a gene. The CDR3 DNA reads TGTGCCATCAGGAGGGGACAGGGCGACGGGACTAATGAAAAACTGTTTTTT. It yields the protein CAIRRGQGDGTNEKLFF.

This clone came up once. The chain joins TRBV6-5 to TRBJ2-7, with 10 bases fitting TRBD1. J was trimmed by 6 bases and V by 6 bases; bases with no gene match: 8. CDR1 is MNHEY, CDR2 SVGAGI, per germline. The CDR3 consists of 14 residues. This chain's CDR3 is CASRTGGSLSEQYF. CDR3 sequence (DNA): TGTGCCAGCAGGACAGGGGGCTCTCTTTCCGAGCAGTACTTC.

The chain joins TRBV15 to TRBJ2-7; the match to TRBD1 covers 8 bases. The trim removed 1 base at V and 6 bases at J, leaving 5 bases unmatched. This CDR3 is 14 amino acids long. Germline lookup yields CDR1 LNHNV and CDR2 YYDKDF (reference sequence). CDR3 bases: TGTGCCACCAGCAGAGGGGCAACAGGGGGCGAGCAGTACTTC. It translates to CATSRGATGGEQYF.

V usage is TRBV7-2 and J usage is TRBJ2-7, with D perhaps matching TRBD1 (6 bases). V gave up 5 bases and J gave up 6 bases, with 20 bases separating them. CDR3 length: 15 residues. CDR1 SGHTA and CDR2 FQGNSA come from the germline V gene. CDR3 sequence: CASSTQGIRGTEQYF. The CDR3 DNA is TGTGCCAGCAGCACCCAGGGGATTCGGGGAACCGAGCAGTACTTC.

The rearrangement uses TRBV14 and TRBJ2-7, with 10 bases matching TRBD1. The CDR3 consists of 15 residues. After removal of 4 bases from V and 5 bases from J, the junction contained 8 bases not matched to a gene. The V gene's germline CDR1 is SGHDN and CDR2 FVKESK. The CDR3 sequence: CASSPLGQGYDEQYF. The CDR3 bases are TGTGCCAGCAGCCCCCTGGGACAGGGGTACGACGAGCAGTACTTC.

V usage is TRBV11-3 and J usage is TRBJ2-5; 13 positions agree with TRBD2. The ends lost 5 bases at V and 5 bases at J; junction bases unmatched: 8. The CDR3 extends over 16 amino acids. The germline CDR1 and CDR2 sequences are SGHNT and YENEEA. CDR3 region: CASSLQLAGGQETQYF. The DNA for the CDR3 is TGTGCCAGCAGCCTCCAACTAGCGGGGGGGCAGGAGACCCAGTACTTC.

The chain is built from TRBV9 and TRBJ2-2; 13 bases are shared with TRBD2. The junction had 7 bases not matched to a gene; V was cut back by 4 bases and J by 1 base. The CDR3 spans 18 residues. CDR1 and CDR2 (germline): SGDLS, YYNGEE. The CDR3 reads CASSTRLAGGLNTGELFF. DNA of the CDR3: TGTGCCAGCAGCACCCGACTAGCGGGGGGCCTGAACACCGGGGAGCTGTTTTTT.